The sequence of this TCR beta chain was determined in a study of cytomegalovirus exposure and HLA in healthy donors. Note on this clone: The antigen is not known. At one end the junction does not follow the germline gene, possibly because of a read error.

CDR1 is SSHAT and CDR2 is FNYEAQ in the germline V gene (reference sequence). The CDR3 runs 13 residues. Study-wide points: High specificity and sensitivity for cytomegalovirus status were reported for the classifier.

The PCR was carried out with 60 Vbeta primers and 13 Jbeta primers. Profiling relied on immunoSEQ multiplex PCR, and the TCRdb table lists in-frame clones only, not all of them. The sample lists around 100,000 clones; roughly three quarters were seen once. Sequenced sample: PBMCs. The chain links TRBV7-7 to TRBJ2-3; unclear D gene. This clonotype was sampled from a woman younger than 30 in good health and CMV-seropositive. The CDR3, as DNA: TGTGCTAGCAGCCACACCCGCACAGATACGCAGTATTTT. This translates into CASSHTRTDTQYF.